The source of this TCR beta chain is a study of control samples from healthy donors and cancer patients. Concerning this clone: The junction does not match germline at one end; this may be a read error.

The CDR3 spans 15 residues. From germline, CDR1 is SSHAT and CDR2 FNYEAQ (reference sequence). TCRdb's table, derived via immunoSEQ multiplex PCR, lists solely in-frame clones and lacks some. The table shows around 130,000 clones, with 80% to 95% occurring only once. The clonotype comes from a man aged 18 to 29 in good health. This chain connects TRBV7-7 to TRBJ2-5; D is perhaps TRBD1 or TRBD2 (6 bases each). The sample consisted of blood. The CDR3 is CASSLARGQEETQYF. For the CDR3, the DNA is TGTGCTAGCAGCTTAGCCCGGGGGCAGGAAGAGACCCAGTACTTC.